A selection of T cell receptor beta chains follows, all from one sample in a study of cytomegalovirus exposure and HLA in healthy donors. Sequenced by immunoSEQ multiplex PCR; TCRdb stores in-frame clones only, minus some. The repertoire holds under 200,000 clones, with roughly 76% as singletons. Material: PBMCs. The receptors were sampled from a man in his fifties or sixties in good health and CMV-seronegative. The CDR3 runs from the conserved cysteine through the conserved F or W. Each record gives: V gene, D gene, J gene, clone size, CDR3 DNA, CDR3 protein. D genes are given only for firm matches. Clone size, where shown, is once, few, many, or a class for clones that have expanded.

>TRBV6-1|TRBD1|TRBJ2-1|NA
TGTGCCAGCAGCGAGCCGGGACAGGGGGCGAATGAGCAGTTCTTC
CASSEPGQGANEQFF
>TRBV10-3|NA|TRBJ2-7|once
TGTGCCATCAGATCGAAAAGGGACAGCGGGTACGAGCAGTACTTC
CAIRSKRDSGYEQYF
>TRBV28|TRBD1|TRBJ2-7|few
TGTGCCAGCAGTCCGGGACAGGGGCCCTACGAGCAGTACTTC
CASSPGQGPYEQYF
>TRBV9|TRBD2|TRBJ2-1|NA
TGTGCCAGCAGCGGAAGCACAGGGACTAGCCACAATGAGCAGTTCTTC
CASSGSTGTSHNEQFF
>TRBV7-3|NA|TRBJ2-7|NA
TGTGCCAGCAGCTCCCGCTGGGCAAATAGCTCCTACGAGCAGTACTTC
CASSSRWANSSYEQYF
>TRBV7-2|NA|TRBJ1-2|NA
TGTGCCAGCAGCTTAGCGTACCAGCCAGGGTTCAACTATGGCTACACCTTC
CASSLAYQPGFNYGYTF
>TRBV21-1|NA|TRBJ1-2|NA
TGTGCCAGCAGCAACAGAACAGGGTGTCACTATGGCTACACCTTC
CASSNRTGCHYGYTF
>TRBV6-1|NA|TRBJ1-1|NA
TGTGCCAGCAGTGAACAGGGGAGAACTGAAGCTTTCTTT
CASSEQGRTEAFF
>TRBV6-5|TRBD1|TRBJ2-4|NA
TGTGCCAGCAGTTACACGACAGGGGCTGGAAACATTCAGTACTTC
CASSYTTGAGNIQYF
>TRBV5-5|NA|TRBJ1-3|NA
TGTGCCAGCAGCAAGGACAGCGAAAACACCATATATTTT
CASSKDSENTIYF